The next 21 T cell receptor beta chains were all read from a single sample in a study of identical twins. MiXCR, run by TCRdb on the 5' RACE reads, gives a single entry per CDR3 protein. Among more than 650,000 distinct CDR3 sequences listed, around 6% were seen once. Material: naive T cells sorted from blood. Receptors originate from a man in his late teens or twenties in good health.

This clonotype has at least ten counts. Here the CDR3 DNA reads TGCAGTGCTAGAGATCCGGGCCTAGCGGGAGGGGAGCAGTTCTTC. It encodes CSARDPGLAGGEQFF. The gene calls are TRBV20-1 and TRBJ2-1, with TRBD2 matching 12 bases. This CDR3 is 15 amino acids long. V trimming: 0 bases; J trimming: 10 bases; junction bases outside the gene matches: 7. Germline lookup yields CDR1 DFQATT and CDR2 SNEGSKA (reference sequence).

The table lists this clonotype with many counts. This chain's CDR3 is CASSTGDSNQPQHF. DNA of the CDR3: TGTGCCAGCAGTACAGGGGATAGCAATCAGCCCCAGCATTTT. The chain combines TRBV12-3 or TRBV12-4 with TRBJ1-5, with 7 bases that match TRBD1. Losses at the gene ends were 5 bases for V and 0 bases for J; bases not matched to a gene: 1. This CDR3 contains 14 residues.

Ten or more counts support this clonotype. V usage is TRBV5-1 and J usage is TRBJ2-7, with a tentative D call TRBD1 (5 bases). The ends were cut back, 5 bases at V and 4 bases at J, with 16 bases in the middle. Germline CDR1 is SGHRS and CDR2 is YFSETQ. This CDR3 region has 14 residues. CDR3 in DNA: TGCGCCAGCAGGCGTGATTCACAGGATTACGAGCAGTACGTC. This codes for CASRRDSQDYEQYV.

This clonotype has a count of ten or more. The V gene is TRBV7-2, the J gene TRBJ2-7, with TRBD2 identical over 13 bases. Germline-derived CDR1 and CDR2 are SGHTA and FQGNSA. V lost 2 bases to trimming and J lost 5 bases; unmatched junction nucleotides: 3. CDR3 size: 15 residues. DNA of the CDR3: TGTGCCAGCAGCTTAACTAGCGGGAGGGCCGACGAGCAGTACTTC. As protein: CASSLTSGRADEQYF. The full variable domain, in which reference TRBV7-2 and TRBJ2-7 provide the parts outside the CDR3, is GAGVSQSPSNKVTEKGKDVELRCDPISGHTALYWYRQSLGQGLEFLIYFQGNSAPDKSGLPSDRFSAERTGGSVSTLTIQRTQQEDSAVYLCASSLTSGRADEQYFGPGTRLTVT.

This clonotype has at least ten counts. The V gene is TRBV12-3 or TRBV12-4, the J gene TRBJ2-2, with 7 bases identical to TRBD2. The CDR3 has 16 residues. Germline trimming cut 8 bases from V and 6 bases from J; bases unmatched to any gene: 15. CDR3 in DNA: TGTGCCAGCCGCACCGAACCCTGGCTAGCGGCCGGGGAGCTGTTTTTT. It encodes CASRTEPWLAAGELFF.

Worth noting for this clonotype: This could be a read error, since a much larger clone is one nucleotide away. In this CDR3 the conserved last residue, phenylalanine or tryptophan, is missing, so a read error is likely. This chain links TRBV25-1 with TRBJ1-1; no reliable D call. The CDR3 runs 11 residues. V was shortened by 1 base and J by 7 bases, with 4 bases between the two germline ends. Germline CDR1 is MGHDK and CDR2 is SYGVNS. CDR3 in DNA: TGTGCCAGCAGTGAATTGAGTGAAGCTTTCCTT. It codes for CASSELSEAFL.

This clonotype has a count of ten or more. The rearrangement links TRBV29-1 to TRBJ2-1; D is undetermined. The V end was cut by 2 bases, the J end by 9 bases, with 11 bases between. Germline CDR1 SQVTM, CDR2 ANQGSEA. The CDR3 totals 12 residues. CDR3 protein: CSVELPLGEQFF. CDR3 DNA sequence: TGCAGCGTTGAACTCCCCTTGGGTGAGCAGTTCTTC.

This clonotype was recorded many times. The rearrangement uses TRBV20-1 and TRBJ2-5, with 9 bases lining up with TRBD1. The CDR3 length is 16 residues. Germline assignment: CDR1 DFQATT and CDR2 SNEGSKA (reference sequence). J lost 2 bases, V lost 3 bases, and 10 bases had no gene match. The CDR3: CSAREPGQGLQETQYF. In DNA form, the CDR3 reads TGCAGTGCTAGGGAACCGGGACAGGGCCTACAAGAGACCCAGTACTTC.

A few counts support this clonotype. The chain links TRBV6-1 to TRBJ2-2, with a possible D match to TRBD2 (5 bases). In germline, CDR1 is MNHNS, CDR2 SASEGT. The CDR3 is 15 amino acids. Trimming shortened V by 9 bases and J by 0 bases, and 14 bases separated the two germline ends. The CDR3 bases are TGTGCCAGTTCCCCGATACTAGCGAACACCGGGGAGCTGTTTTTT. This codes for CASSPILANTGELFF.

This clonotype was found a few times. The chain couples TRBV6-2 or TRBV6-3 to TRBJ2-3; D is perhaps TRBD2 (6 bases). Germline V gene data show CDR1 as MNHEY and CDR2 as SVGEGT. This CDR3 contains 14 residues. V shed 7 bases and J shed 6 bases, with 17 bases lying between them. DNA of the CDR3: TGTGCCAGCACTGCCGGGACTCGAGTGGATACGCAGTATTTT. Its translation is CASTAGTRVDTQYF.

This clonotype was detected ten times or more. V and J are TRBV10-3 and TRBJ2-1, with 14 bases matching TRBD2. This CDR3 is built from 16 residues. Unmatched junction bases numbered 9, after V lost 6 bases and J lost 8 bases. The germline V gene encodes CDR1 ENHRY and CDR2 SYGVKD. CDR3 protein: CAIRTGTSGSGDEQFF. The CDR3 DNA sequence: TGTGCCATCAGAACTGGGACTAGCGGGAGCGGCGATGAGCAGTTCTTC.

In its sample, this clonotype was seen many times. The CDR3 protein is CATSRRGGRVQETQYF. CDR3 nucleotides: TGTGCCACCAGCAGAAGGGGCGGGAGGGTTCAAGAGACCCAGTACTTC. The chain has TRBV15 and TRBJ2-5; 9 bases line up with TRBD2. V dropped 2 bases and J dropped 2; count of bases not matched to a gene: 6. The germline V gene has CDR1 LNHNV and CDR2 YYDKDF (reference sequence). The CDR3 is made up of 16 amino acids.

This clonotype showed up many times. The CDR3 region is CASSLSHGQAYEQYF. CDR3 in DNA: TGTGCCAGCAGTTTATCGCACGGACAAGCCTACGAGCAGTACTTC. This chain uses TRBV27 with TRBJ2-7, with D maybe TRBD1 (5 bases). Germline CDR1 is MNHEY and CDR2 is SMNVEV (reference sequence). The V gene lost 0 bases and the J gene lost 2 bases, with 11 bases spanning the gap. CDR3 length: 15 amino acids.

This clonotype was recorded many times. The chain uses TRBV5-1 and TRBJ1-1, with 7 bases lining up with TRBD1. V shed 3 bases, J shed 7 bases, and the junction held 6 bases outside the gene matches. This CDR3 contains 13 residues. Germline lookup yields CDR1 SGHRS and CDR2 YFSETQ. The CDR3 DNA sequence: TGCGCCAGCAGCTGGCAGGGGGATAGTGAAGCTTTCTTT. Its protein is CASSWQGDSEAFF.

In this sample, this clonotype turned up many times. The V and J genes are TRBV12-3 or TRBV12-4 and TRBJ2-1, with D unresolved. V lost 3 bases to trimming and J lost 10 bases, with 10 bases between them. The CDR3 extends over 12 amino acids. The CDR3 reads CASSFKSYEQFF. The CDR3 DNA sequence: TGTGCCAGCAGTTTTAAGTCTTACGAGCAGTTCTTC.

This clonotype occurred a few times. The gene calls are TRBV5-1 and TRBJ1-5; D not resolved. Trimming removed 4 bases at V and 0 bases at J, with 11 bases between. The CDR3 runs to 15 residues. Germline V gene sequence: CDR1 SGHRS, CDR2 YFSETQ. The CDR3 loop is CASSPGPHSNQPQHF. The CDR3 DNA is TGCGCCAGCAGCCCAGGACCCCATAGCAATCAGCCCCAGCATTTT.

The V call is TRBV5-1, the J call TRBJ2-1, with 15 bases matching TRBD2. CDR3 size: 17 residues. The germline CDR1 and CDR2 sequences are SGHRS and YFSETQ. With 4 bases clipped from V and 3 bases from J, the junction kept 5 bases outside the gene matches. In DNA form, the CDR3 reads TGCGCCAGCAGCGGGGGACTAGCGGGAGGAGTCTACAATGAGCAGTTCTTC. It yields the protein CASSGGLAGGVYNEQFF.

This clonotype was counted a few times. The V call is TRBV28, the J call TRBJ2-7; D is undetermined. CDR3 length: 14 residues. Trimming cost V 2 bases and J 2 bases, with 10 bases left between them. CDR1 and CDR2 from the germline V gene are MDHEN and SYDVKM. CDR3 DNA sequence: TGTGCCAGCAGTTTAGGGGTCCCTCCCTACGAGCAGTACTTC. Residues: CASSLGVPPYEQYF.

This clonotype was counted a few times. CDR3 sequence (DNA): TGTGCCACGCTAGCGGGCAACACAGATACGCAGTATTTT. Translating it yields CATLAGNTDTQYF. This rearrangement joins TRBV19 to TRBJ2-3; 8 bases align to TRBD2. CDR1 is LNHDA and CDR2 is SQIVND in the germline V gene (reference sequence). The CDR3 consists of 13 residues. Trimming took 10 bases from V and 2 from J; bases not matched to a gene: 5.

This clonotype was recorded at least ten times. The CDR3 reads CASSLREGHEQFF. CDR3 in DNA: TGTGCCAGCAGTTTGCGGGAGGGCCACGAGCAGTTCTTC. The chain combines TRBV12-3 or TRBV12-4 with TRBJ2-1; TRBD2 agrees at 9 bases. The CDR3 length is 13 residues. With 3 bases clipped from V and 10 bases from J, the junction kept 4 bases outside the gene matches.

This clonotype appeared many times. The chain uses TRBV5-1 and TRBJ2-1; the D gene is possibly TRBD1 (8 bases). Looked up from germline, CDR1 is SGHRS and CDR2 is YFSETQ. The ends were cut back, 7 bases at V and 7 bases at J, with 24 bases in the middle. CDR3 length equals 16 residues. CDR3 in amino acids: CASVDRETGGVNEQFF. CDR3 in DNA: TGCGCCAGCGTGGACAGGGAGACGGGAGGAGTGAATGAGCAGTTCTTC. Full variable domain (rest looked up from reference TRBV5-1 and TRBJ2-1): KAGVTQTPRYLIKTRGQQVTLSCSPISGHRSVSWYQQTPGQGLQFLFEYFSETQRNKGNFPGRFSGRQFSNSRSEMNVSTLELGDSALYLCASVDRETGGVNEQFFGPGTRLTVL.